This T cell receptor (beta chain) was recorded in a study of T cell changes during pregnancy in multiple sclerosis. Sequencing was performed with immunoSEQ multiplex PCR; in TCRdb, only in-frame clones are kept and a portion is missing. The profile covers about 61,000 clones, with around 90% appearing a single time and almost 0.9% taken by the ten largest. CDR1 is MNHEY, CDR2 SVGAGI, per germline. The CDR3 spans 12 residues. The V end was cut by 8 bases, the J end by 0 bases, with 7 bases between. The sample in question was peripheral blood, obtained in the first trimester of pregnancy. The receptor was derived from a female donor in good health, enrolled as a control in a pregnancy study. This rearrangement joins TRBV6-5 to TRBJ2-5; D may be TRBD1 (5 bases). The CDR3 here is CASGADQETQYF. The CDR3 DNA follows: TGTGCCAGCGGGGCGGACCAAGAGACCCAGTACTTC.